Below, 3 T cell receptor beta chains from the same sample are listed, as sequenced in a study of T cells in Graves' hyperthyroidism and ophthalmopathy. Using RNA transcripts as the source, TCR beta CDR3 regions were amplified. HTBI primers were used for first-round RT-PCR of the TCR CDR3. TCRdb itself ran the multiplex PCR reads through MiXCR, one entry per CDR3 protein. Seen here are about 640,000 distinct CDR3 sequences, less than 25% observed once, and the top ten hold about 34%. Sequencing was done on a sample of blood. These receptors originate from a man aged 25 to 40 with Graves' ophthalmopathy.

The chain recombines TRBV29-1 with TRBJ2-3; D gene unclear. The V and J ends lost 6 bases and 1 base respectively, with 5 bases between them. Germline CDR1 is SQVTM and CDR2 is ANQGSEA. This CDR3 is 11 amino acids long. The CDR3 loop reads CSVRRTDTQYF. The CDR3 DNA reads TGCAGCGTCCGCCGCACAGATACGCAGTATTTT.

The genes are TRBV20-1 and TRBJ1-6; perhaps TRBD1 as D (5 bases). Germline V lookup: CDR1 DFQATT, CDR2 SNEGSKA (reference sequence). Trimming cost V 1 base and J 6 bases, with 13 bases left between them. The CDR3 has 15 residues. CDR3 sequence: CSARVAGNSNSPLHF. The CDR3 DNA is TGCAGTGCTAGAGTGGCAGGGAATAGTAATTCACCCCTCCACTTT.

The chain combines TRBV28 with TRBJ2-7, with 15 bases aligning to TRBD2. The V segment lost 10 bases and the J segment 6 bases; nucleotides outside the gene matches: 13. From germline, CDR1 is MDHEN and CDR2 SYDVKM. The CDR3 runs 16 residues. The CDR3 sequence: CATSFPGLAGGSEQYF. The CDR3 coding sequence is TGTGCCACCAGCTTCCCGGGACTAGCGGGAGGATCCGAGCAGTACTTC. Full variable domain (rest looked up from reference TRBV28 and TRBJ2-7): DVKVTQSSRYLVKRTGEKVFLECVQDMDHENMFWYRQDPGLGLRLIYFSYDVKMKEKGDIPEGYSVSREKKERFSLILESASTNQTSMYLCATSFPGLAGGSEQYFGPGTRLTVT.